These 12 T cell receptor beta chains share one sample of origin, sequenced in a study of spatial heterogeneity in lung cancer (dated by TCRdb to between 2018 and 2020). In the paper's terms, the time point label means: sample taken at primary tumor resection. Libraries were built with 5' RACE. Instrument used: NextSeq 500. In-frame beta chains were kept once TCRdb had trimmed the public reads at Q25 with fastp and called clones with MiXCR. Rows matching on CDR3 protein sequence are summarized as one entry with the most common DNA and genes. The sample contains approximately 44,000 distinct CDR3 sequences, approximately 14% of them found a single time. The ten largest clones capture 55% to 60% of the sample. Sequenced here: PBMCs, sampled at surgery. The receptor source for this set is a male donor with early-stage non-small cell lung cancer.

This clonotype was detected many times. This sequence joins TRBV4-3 and TRBJ2-1; TRBD2 matches at 9 bases. V shed 6 bases, J shed 6 bases, and the junction held 9 bases outside the gene matches. The CDR3 runs 15 residues. Germline assignment: CDR1 LGHNA and CDR2 YSLEER. In nucleotides, the CDR3 is TGCGCCAGCAGACCATTAGCGGGAGTACGCAATGAGCAGTTCTTC. This translates into CASRPLAGVRNEQFF.

There are a few counts of this clonotype. This CDR3 is CASSQDWGSSYNSPLHF. DNA for the CDR3: TGCGCCAGCAGCCAAGATTGGGGGAGCTCCTATAATTCACCCCTCCACTTT. The chain combines TRBV4-1 with TRBJ1-6; a possible D gene is TRBD1 (5 bases). This CDR3 comprises 17 residues. Germline V lookup: CDR1 MGHRA, CDR2 YSYEKL. V was trimmed by 0 bases and J by 0 bases, leaving 9 bases between them.

This clonotype has only a few counts. The chain combines TRBV7-2 with TRBJ2-3; D is uncertain. The CDR3 has 14 amino acids. V was cut by 3 bases and J by 4 bases, with 11 bases left in between. In germline, CDR1 is SGHTA, CDR2 FQGNSA. The CDR3 region has the DNA TGTGCCAGCAGCTTCAGGATTGGGGCAGATACGCAGTATTTT. It specifies CASSFRIGADTQYF.

This clonotype appeared a few times. The genes are TRBV3-1 and TRBJ2-7; TRBD1 might be the D (6 bases). The germline V and J ends were trimmed by 5 bases and 5 bases, with 25 bases remaining between them. Per the germline V gene, CDR1 is LGHDT and CDR2 is YNNKEL (reference sequence). The CDR3 runs 17 residues. DNA for the CDR3: TGTGCCAGCAGCTTTCACCCCATGGGGGCGCGGTCCCACGAGCAGTACTTC. Residues: CASSFHPMGARSHEQYF.

In its sample, this clonotype was seen a few times. The chain joins TRBV12-3 or TRBV12-4 to TRBJ1-4, with unresolved D. The CDR3 loop spans 15 amino acids. V was trimmed by 6 bases and J by 2 bases, leaving 13 bases between them. CDR3 residues: CASRARGGTNEKLFF. The CDR3 DNA reads as TGTGCCAGCAGGGCTCGAGGAGGCACTAATGAAAAACTGTTTTTT.

This chain links TRBV10-3 with TRBJ2-3; TRBD2 might be the D (5 bases). Trimming removed 4 bases at V and 5 bases at J, with 10 bases between. Looked up from germline, CDR1 is ENHRY and CDR2 is SYGVKD. CDR3 length: 13 amino acids. CDR3 sequence: CAISGAEGDTQYF. Written as DNA, the CDR3 is TGTGCCATCAGTGGGGCCGAGGGAGATACGCAGTATTTT.

The CDR3: CASSPRTGSGANVLTF. DNA for the CDR3: TGTGCCAGCAGTCCTCGGACAGGGTCCGGGGCCAACGTCCTGACTTTC. The chain uses TRBV27 and TRBJ2-6; 8 nucleotides align to TRBD1. The CDR3 spans 16 residues. The germline V gene encodes CDR1 MNHEY and CDR2 SMNVEV (reference sequence). The trim removed 5 bases at V and 4 bases at J, leaving 7 bases unmatched.

This clonotype has more than one count but fewer than ten. The rearrangement links TRBV12-3 or TRBV12-4 to TRBJ2-2, with a weak D call TRBD2 (6 bases). The CDR3 runs to 16 residues. V lost 4 bases, J lost 5 bases, and 17 bases lay in between. DNA for the CDR3: TGTGCCAGCAGTTACCCCATCGGGAGTAAAACCGGGGAGCTGTTTTTT. It specifies CASSYPIGSKTGELFF.

Many counts were recorded for this clonotype. The rearrangement joins TRBV9 to TRBJ1-1; D uncertain. Between the trimmed V and J ends, which lost 4 bases and 1 base, there was a span of 14 bases. The CDR3 has 15 amino acids. Germline lookup yields CDR1 SGDLS and CDR2 YYNGEE. CDR3 region: CASSPRPARNTEAFF. DNA for the CDR3: TGTGCCAGCAGCCCCCGTCCCGCGCGGAACACTGAAGCTTTCTTT.

The chain employs TRBV18 and TRBJ2-2; D is possibly TRBD1 (6 bases). Germline-derived CDR1 and CDR2 are KGHSH and LQKENI. The CDR3 covers 14 residues. The V and J ends lost 5 bases and 4 bases respectively, with 11 bases between them. DNA of the CDR3: TGTGCCAGCTCAGCCGGACAGTCCACCGGGGAGCTGTTTTTT. This encodes CASSAGQSTGELFF.

This clonotype was recorded at least ten times. The chain is built from TRBV29-1 and TRBJ2-3; D unresolved. Trimming pared 4 bases from V and 0 bases from J, leaving 8 bases between. The CDR3 runs to 13 residues. Germline V lookup: CDR1 SQVTM, CDR2 ANQGSEA. As DNA, the CDR3 is TGCAGCGTTGTAATCTGGAGCACAGATACGCAGTATTTT. Translating it yields CSVVIWSTDTQYF.

The CDR3 region is CSARTGGHNEQFF. In DNA form, the CDR3 reads TGCAGTGCTAGAACGGGGGGTCACAATGAGCAGTTCTTC. V usage is TRBV20-1 and J usage is TRBJ2-1, with TRBD2 identical over 7 bases. CDR1 DFQATT and CDR2 SNEGSKA come from the germline V gene (reference sequence). The CDR3 is 13 amino acids. Trimming cost V 2 bases and J 5 bases; bases outside gene matches: 3.